The 25 T cell receptor beta chains below all came from one sample that was sequenced in a study of cytomegalovirus exposure and HLA in healthy donors. Use of 60 Vbeta and 13 Jbeta primers characterized the PCR. Repertoires were generated with immunoSEQ multiplex PCR, while TCRdb's copy carries only in-frame clones and drops some. The sample includes roughly 150,000 clones, more than 8% seen only once; the top ten take 1.8%. Sequences were obtained from PBMCs. These receptors originate from a man in his fifties or sixties in good health and CMV-seronegative.

V usage is TRBV9 and J usage is TRBJ2-7; tentative D call: TRBD2 (5 bases). Germline CDR1 is SGDLS and CDR2 is YYNGEE. Trimming cost V 0 bases and J 2 bases, with 12 bases left between them. The CDR3 is made up of 15 amino acids. In nucleotides, the CDR3 is TGTGCCAGCAGCGTAGGAAGTTCGGGGACCTACGAGCAGTACTTC. Protein sequence: CASSVGSSGTYEQYF.

This CDR3 is CASSPYRGRQYF. The CDR3 DNA sequence: TGTGCCAGCAGCCCCTACAGGGGGCGGCAGTACTTC. The chain employs TRBV6-5 and TRBJ2-7; 9 nucleotides agree with TRBD1. The CDR3 runs 12 residues. The V segment lost 6 bases and the J segment 9 bases; nucleotides outside the gene matches: 6. Looked up from germline, CDR1 is MNHEY and CDR2 is SVGAGI.

This clone was picked up a small number of times. The gene calls are TRBV5-6 and TRBJ2-6; 7 bases fit TRBD1. CDR3 size: 16 residues. Germline values: CDR1 SGHDT, CDR2 YYEEEE. With 3 bases clipped from V and 3 bases from J, the junction kept 6 bases outside the gene matches. CDR3 region: CASSYRGTGGANVLTF. The DNA for the CDR3 is TGTGCCAGCAGCTACAGGGGAACTGGTGGGGCCAACGTCCTGACTTTC.

The genes are TRBV7-9 and TRBJ2-2; 7 bases are shared with TRBD2. In germline, CDR1 is SEHNR, CDR2 FQNEAQ (reference sequence). With V trimmed by 4 bases and J by 4 bases, 15 bases remained unmatched. The CDR3 is 18 residues long. The CDR3 loop is CASSSSMRGGSGTGELFF. The CDR3 DNA sequence: TGTGCCAGCAGCTCGTCTATGCGTGGCGGGAGTGGCACCGGGGAGCTGTTTTTT.

This chain joins TRBV27 and TRBJ1-2; the match to TRBD1 covers 9 bases. V gave up 6 bases and J gave up 4 bases; unmatched junction bases: 12. The CDR3 runs to 16 residues. In germline, CDR1 is MNHEY, CDR2 SMNVEV (reference sequence). The CDR3 loop is CASSPEGTGRGYGYTF. The DNA of the CDR3 is TGTGCCAGCAGCCCCGAGGGGACAGGGAGAGGCTATGGCTACACCTTC.

The table lists this clone with a few counts. The genes are TRBV27 and TRBJ2-7, with D possibly being TRBD2 (6 bases). Trimming removed 5 bases at V and 3 bases at J, with 17 bases between. Germline V lookup: CDR1 MNHEY, CDR2 SMNVEV (reference sequence). The CDR3 loop spans 15 amino acids. In DNA, the CDR3 is TGTGCCAGCAGTCCGCGGGGAGACATTGACTACGAGCAGTACTTC. As protein: CASSPRGDIDYEQYF.

V is TRBV4-1 and J is TRBJ1-1; 8 bases match TRBD1. The germline V gene has CDR1 MGHRA and CDR2 YSYEKL. This CDR3 contains 15 residues. Trimming removed 4 bases from V and 5 bases from J; junction bases left unmatched: 9. This CDR3 reads CASSREDRVETEAFF. CDR3 nucleotides: TGCGCCAGCAGCCGGGAGGACAGGGTTGAGACTGAAGCTTTCTTT.

The V and J genes are TRBV5-4 and TRBJ1-4; D is ambiguous. Between the trimmed V and J ends, which lost 4 bases and 1 base, there was a span of 11 bases. The CDR3 length is 15 residues. Per the germline V gene, CDR1 is SGHNT and CDR2 is YYREEE (reference sequence). CDR3 sequence (DNA): TGTGCCAGCAGCCTGGACGGGAAAACTAATGAAAAACTGTTTTTT. As protein: CASSLDGKTNEKLFF.

This clone was seen only a few times. This chain links TRBV29-1 with TRBJ2-7; the match to TRBD1 covers 9 bases. CDR1 is SQVTM, CDR2 ANQGSEA, per germline. The J segment lost 5 bases and the V segment lost 4 bases, leaving 9 bases of the junction unmatched. CDR3 length: 14 residues. The DNA for the CDR3 is TGCAGCGTTGCAGGACAGGGGAAGATTGACGAGCAGTACTTC. Protein sequence: CSVAGQGKIDEQYF.

This clone was counted a few times. The chain uses TRBV6-5 and TRBJ1-4, with 7 bases aligning to TRBD1. The CDR3 is made up of 14 amino acids. V lost 5 bases and J lost 8; bases outside the gene matches: 8. Looked up from germline, CDR1 is MNHEY and CDR2 is SVGAGI. The CDR3 region has the DNA TGTGCCAGCAGTATAAGGGGGCTAGGAGAAAAACTGTTTTTT. Translation gives CASSIRGLGEKLFF.

The chain combines TRBV10-2 with TRBJ2-1; 15 bases agree with TRBD2. The germline CDR1 and CDR2 sequences are WSHSY and SAAADI. The CDR3 consists of 17 residues. V was pared by 6 bases and J by 5 bases, with 8 bases of the junction left unmatched. The CDR3 nucleotides are TGCGCCAGCAGGCCACCGGGACTAGCGGGGGGTCACAATGAGCAGTTCTTC. The encoded protein is CASRPPGLAGGHNEQFF.

This chain uses TRBV28 with TRBJ1-5, with D perhaps TRBD1 (5 bases). The CDR3 is made up of 14 amino acids. Germline CDR1 MDHEN, CDR2 SYDVKM. V was shortened by 6 bases and J by 6 bases, with 15 bases between the two germline ends. The chain's CDR3 is CASRLGQGGQPQHF. The CDR3 coding sequence is TGTGCCAGCAGGCTGGGGCAGGGAGGTCAGCCCCAGCATTTT.

The genes are TRBV19 and TRBJ1-2; D might be TRBD1 (5 bases). The V gene lost 4 bases and the J gene lost 6 bases, with 21 bases spanning the gap. Germline values: CDR1 LNHDA, CDR2 SQIVND (reference sequence). The CDR3 is made up of 16 amino acids. The chain's CDR3 is CASSTLGRGNLNGYTF. The CDR3, as DNA: TGTGCCAGTAGTACCTTAGGACGGGGGAATTTGAATGGCTACACCTTC.

The J gene is TRBJ1-1, the V gene TRBV4-1; 7 bases line up with TRBD1. The CDR3 has 15 amino acids. The V and J ends lost 2 bases and 5 bases, in that order; junction bases with no gene match: 8. Germline V lookup: CDR1 MGHRA, CDR2 YSYEKL. CDR3 DNA sequence: TGCGCCAGCAGCCAACTAACAGGGGTTGGTACTGAAGCTTTCTTT. This encodes CASSQLTGVGTEAFF.

The chain recombines TRBV2 with TRBJ1-2; TRBD1 aligns across 7 bases. Germline values: CDR1 SNHLY, CDR2 FYNNEI. This CDR3 has 13 amino acids. V shed 5 bases and J 3 bases; nucleotides not matched to a gene: 3. Written as DNA, the CDR3 is TGTGCCAGCAGTTATGACAGGGACTATGGCTACACCTTC. It yields the protein CASSYDRDYGYTF.

In its sample, this clone was seen a few times. This chain uses TRBV2 with TRBJ1-2; 8 nucleotides line up with TRBD1. Unmatched junction bases numbered 7, after V lost 8 bases and J lost 5 bases. The CDR3 loop spans 13 amino acids. Germline V lookup: CDR1 SNHLY, CDR2 FYNNEI. DNA for the CDR3: TGTGCCAGCGCTCAGGGGGCGCGGTATGGCTACACCTTC. Its protein product is CASAQGARYGYTF.

The V call is TRBV28, the J call TRBJ1-5; tentative D call: TRBD1 (6 bases). From germline, CDR1 is MDHEN and CDR2 SYDVKM. CDR3 length equals 14 residues. Trimming pared 3 bases from V and 7 bases from J, leaving 13 bases between. Written as DNA, the CDR3 is TGTGCCAGCAGTTTTCTACCAGGGGCCCAGCCCCAGCATTTT. The encoded protein is CASSFLPGAQPQHF.

This clone has more than one count but fewer than ten. The chain couples TRBV18 to TRBJ1-3; no firm D call. Germline V gene sequence: CDR1 KGHSH, CDR2 LQKENI. The CDR3 covers 16 residues. Deletions cut 1 base from V and 0 bases from J, with 10 bases between. CDR3 coding DNA: TGTGCCAGCTCACCACGTGAGGGAGGCTCTGGAAACACCATATATTTT. It codes for CASSPREGGSGNTIYF.

V gene TRBV7-2 combines with J gene TRBJ2-5; tentative D call: TRBD2 (6 bases). Germline CDR1 SGHTA, CDR2 FQGNSA. Trimming cost V 5 bases and J 4 bases, with 20 bases left between them. The CDR3 covers 16 residues. CDR3 region: CASSPVIGGPPETQYF. For the CDR3, the DNA is TGTGCCAGCAGCCCAGTGATAGGAGGGCCGCCAGAGACCCAGTACTTC. The complete variable domain, with remaining parts taken from reference TRBV7-2 and TRBJ2-5, reads GAGVSQSPSNKVTEKGKDVELRCDPISGHTALYWYRQSLGQGLEFLIYFQGNSAPDKSGLPSDRFSAERTGGSVSTLTIQRTQQEDSAVYLCASSPVIGGPPETQYFGPGTRLLVL.

Only a few counts were recorded for this clone. The V and J genes are TRBV15 and TRBJ2-1; 10 bases fit TRBD1. With V trimmed by 3 bases and J by 5 bases, 4 bases remained unmatched. In germline, CDR1 is LNHNV, CDR2 YYDKDF (reference sequence). The CDR3 consists of 15 residues. CDR3 bases: TGTGCCACCAGCAGTTTGGGACAGGGGCACAATGAGCAGTTCTTC. Translating gives CATSSLGQGHNEQFF.

The V call is TRBV6-5, the J call TRBJ2-5; 9 bases line up with TRBD1. The J call may not be correct, given that the DNA end is closer to TRBJ2-7. CDR3 length equals 14 residues. CDR1 and CDR2 from the germline V gene are MNHEY and SVGAGI. In DNA form, the CDR3 reads TGTGCCAGCAGTACCGGGACAGGGCCCTACGAGCAGTACTTC. Its translation: CASSTGTGPYEQYF.

The chain couples TRBV5-1 to TRBJ1-1; a weak D match, TRBD1 (6 bases). This CDR3 comprises 14 residues. CDR1 is SGHRS and CDR2 is YFSETQ in the germline V gene. V gave up 0 bases and J gave up 5 bases, with 11 bases separating them. The CDR3 DNA reads as TGCGCCAGCAGCTTGGACAGGGCACAAACTGAAGCTTTCTTT. As protein: CASSLDRAQTEAFF.

The V call is TRBV18, the J call TRBJ2-3; a weak D match, TRBD2 (5 bases). V was clipped by 0 bases and J by 6 bases, with 10 bases between them. This CDR3 is 14 amino acids long. The germline gives CDR1 KGHSH, CDR2 LQKENI. Written as DNA, the CDR3 is TGTGCCAGCTCACCACCAGAGCAGCGGGATACGCAGTATTTT. Amino acid sequence: CASSPPEQRDTQYF.

This clone was seen more than once but under ten times. The rearrangement joins TRBV30 to TRBJ2-7, with 10 bases that match TRBD1. Looked up from germline, CDR1 is GTSNPN and CDR2 is SVGIG (reference sequence). The CDR3 extends over 15 amino acids. Losses at the gene ends were 2 bases for V and 3 bases for J; bases not matched to a gene: 7. Here the CDR3 DNA reads TGTGCCTGGAGTACCCCGGGACAGGGGAACTACGAGCAGTACTTC. It specifies CAWSTPGQGNYEQYF.

This clone occurred a few times. The genes are TRBV5-1 and TRBJ2-2, with TRBD2 matching over 11 bases. Germline V lookup: CDR1 SGHRS, CDR2 YFSETQ. The CDR3 contains 16 residues. J lost 4 bases, V lost 0 bases, and 2 bases had no gene match. CDR3 in amino acids: CASSLGLAGITGELFF. The DNA for the CDR3 is TGCGCCAGCAGCTTGGGACTAGCGGGAATCACCGGGGAGCTGTTTTTT.